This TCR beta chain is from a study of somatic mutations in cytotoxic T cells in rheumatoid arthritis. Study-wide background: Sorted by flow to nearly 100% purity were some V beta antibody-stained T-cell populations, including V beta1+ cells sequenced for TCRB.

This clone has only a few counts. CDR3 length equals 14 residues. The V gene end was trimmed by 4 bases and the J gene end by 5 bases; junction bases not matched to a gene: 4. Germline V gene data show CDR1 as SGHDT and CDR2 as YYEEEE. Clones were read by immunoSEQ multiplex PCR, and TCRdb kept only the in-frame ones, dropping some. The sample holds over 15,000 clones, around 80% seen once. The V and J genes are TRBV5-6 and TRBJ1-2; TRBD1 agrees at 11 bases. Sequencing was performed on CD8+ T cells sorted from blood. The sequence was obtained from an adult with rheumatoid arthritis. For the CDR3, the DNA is TGTGCCAGCAGCCCAGGACAGGGGGCTTATGGCTACACCTTC. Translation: CASSPGQGAYGYTF. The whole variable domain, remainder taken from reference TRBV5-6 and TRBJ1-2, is DAGVTQSPTHLIKTRGQQVTLRCSPKSGHDTVSWYQQALGQGPQFIFQYYEEEERQRGNFPDRFSGHQFPNYSSELNVNALLLGDSALYLCASSPGQGAYGYTFGSGTRLTVV.